Listed here is a single T cell receptor beta chain. Random hexamers served to reverse transcribe roughly 0.45 to 1 ug RNA. TCRdb redid the calling of the immunoSEQ multiplex PCR reads with MiXCR, one entry per CDR3 protein. The repertoire consists of 95,000 to 150,000 distinct CDR3 sequences, with around 94% occurring once and the leading ten covering roughly 0.29%. This entry belongs to a study of CD8 T cells in Susac syndrome. Germline trimming cut 0 bases from V and 3 bases from J; bases unmatched to any gene: 2. CDR3 length: 15 residues. Per the germline V gene, CDR1 is LGHDT and CDR2 is YNNKEL (reference sequence). CD8+ and CD4+ T cells were negatively isolated; TEMRA cells were FACS-enriched.

Sequenced material: CD8+ T cells from PBMCs. The J gene is TRBJ2-1, the V gene TRBV3-1; 7 nucleotides agree with TRBD1. The TCR originated in a human donor with Susac syndrome. The CDR3 nucleotides are TGTGCCAGCAGCCAAGAAGGGACAGACTACAATGAGCAGTTCTTC. This codes for CASSQEGTDYNEQFF.